One and the same sample provided the 18 T cell receptor beta chains below, sequenced in a study of identical twins. TCRdb redid the calling of the 5' RACE reads with MiXCR, one entry per CDR3 protein. This sample has 200,000 to 300,000 distinct CDR3 sequences, with about 10% found just once. The specimen sequenced was memory T cells sorted from blood. All receptors come from a man aged 50 or older in good health.

The chain couples TRBV5-1 to TRBJ2-7; D is ambiguous. Trimming took 0 bases from V and 5 from J, leaving 9 bases between them. The germline gives CDR1 SGHRS, CDR2 YFSETQ. The CDR3 runs 13 residues. The CDR3 DNA reads TGCGCCAGCAGCTTGGCTTGGGTTGACGAGCAGTACTTC. Amino acid sequence: CASSLAWVDEQYF.

J is TRBJ1-6 and V is TRBV27; D gene ambiguous. The CDR3 loop spans 13 amino acids. Germline values: CDR1 MNHEY, CDR2 SMNVEV (reference sequence). Trimming stripped 6 bases from V and 3 bases from J, with 6 bases between. CDR3 in amino acids: CASSVGYNSPLHF. The CDR3 DNA sequence: TGTGCCAGCAGCGTGGGCTATAATTCACCCCTCCACTTT.

This clonotype has more than one count but fewer than ten. CDR3 loop: CSARDPTGFDSPLHF. In DNA form, the CDR3 reads TGCAGTGCTAGAGACCCAACAGGGTTCGATTCACCCCTCCACTTT. V gene TRBV20-1 combines with J gene TRBJ1-6; D possibly corresponds to TRBD1 (6 bases). The CDR3 runs 15 residues. The germline gives CDR1 DFQATT, CDR2 SNEGSKA (reference sequence). The ends were cut back, 0 bases at V and 8 bases at J, with 14 bases in the middle.

This clonotype occurred a few times. This chain links TRBV20-1 with TRBJ1-5, with D possibly being TRBD1 (5 bases). Trimming took off 3 bases at V and 1 base at J, with 10 bases between the two ends. The CDR3 spans 14 residues. The germline V gene encodes CDR1 DFQATT and CDR2 SNEGSKA (reference sequence). For the CDR3, the DNA is TGCAGTGCTAGGGGGGGGGGGAGCAATCAGCCCCAGCATTTT. Translated, it gives CSARGGGSNQPQHF.

The table lists this clonotype with a few counts. The chain employs TRBV24-1 and TRBJ2-3; D call uncertain. The V and J ends lost 3 bases and 7 bases respectively, with 7 bases between them. Per the germline V gene, CDR1 is KGHDR and CDR2 is SFDVKD. The CDR3 consists of 12 residues. As DNA, the CDR3 is TGTGCCACCAGTGATCGGGTTTATACGCAGTATTTT. Translation: CATSDRVYTQYF.

This clonotype was seen a handful of times. V gene TRBV12-3 or TRBV12-4 combines with J gene TRBJ2-7; maybe TRBD1 (5 bases). CDR3 length: 14 residues. Trimming pared 2 bases from V and 5 bases from J, leaving 13 bases between. The CDR3 region has the DNA TGTGCCAGCAGTTTACCCCAGGGAAGCAACGAGCAGTACTTC. Translating gives CASSLPQGSNEQYF.

This clonotype was seen a few times. The rearrangement joins TRBV6-2 or TRBV6-3 to TRBJ2-3; 7 nucleotides line up with TRBD2. The ends lost 4 bases at V and 5 bases at J; junction bases unmatched: 12. This CDR3 spans 16 amino acids. Germline CDR1 reads MNHEY; CDR2 reads SVGEGT. The chain's CDR3 is CASSSPKRGLRDTQYF. The CDR3 coding sequence is TGTGCCAGCAGTTCCCCGAAGCGGGGACTGAGAGATACGCAGTATTTT.

In regard to this clonotype: This CDR3 fails to terminate in the conserved phenylalanine or tryptophan, so it likely reflects a read error. The chain links TRBV5-1 to TRBJ2-5, with 11 bases aligning to TRBD1. The germline CDR1 and CDR2 sequences are SGHRS and YFSETQ. With 4 bases clipped from V and 4 bases from J, the junction kept 3 bases outside the gene matches. This CDR3 is built from 14 residues. The CDR3 reads CASSTGTGGETQYL. For the CDR3, the DNA is TGCGCCAGCAGCACCGGGACAGGGGGAGAGACCCAGTACCTC.

The table lists this clonotype with a few counts. The V call is TRBV7-9, the J call TRBJ2-7, with D tentatively TRBD1 (5 bases). CDR3 length: 15 residues. The ends were cut back, 2 bases at V and 5 bases at J, with 16 bases in the middle. Germline V gene sequence: CDR1 SEHNR, CDR2 FQNEAQ (reference sequence). DNA of the CDR3: TGTGCCAGCAGCTTACGGCCCCAAACAGGAGACGAGCAGTACTTC. Translated, it gives CASSLRPQTGDEQYF.

The CDR3 loop is CASSVQWETQYF. The CDR3, as DNA: TGTGCCAGCAGCGTCCAGTGGGAGACCCAGTACTTC. The gene calls are TRBV7-6 and TRBJ2-5; D gene ambiguous. Germline-derived CDR1 and CDR2 are SGHVS and FNYEAQ. Trimming took 5 bases from V and 5 from J, leaving 9 bases between them. The length of the CDR3 is 12 residues.

This clonotype was detected only a few times. J is TRBJ1-2 and V is TRBV29-1; the match to TRBD1 covers 8 bases. The germline V gene has CDR1 SQVTM and CDR2 ANQGSEA. The length of the CDR3 is 14 residues. J gave up 8 bases and V 7 bases, and 15 bases lay outside the gene matches. CDR3 DNA sequence: TGCAGCGCTCGGACAGGGCTGGGAGGGAGAGGCTACACCTTC. This gives the protein CSARTGLGGRGYTF. Combining the CDR3 with reference TRBV29-1 and TRBJ1-2 gives the whole variable domain SAVISQKPSRDICQRGTSLTIQCQVDSQVTMMFWYRQQPGQSLTLIATANQGSEATYESGFVIDKFPISRPNLTFSTLTVSNMSPEDSSIYLCSARTGLGGRGYTFGSGTRLTVV.

V gene TRBV6-1 combines with J gene TRBJ2-2; 10 bases match TRBD2. Germline V lookup: CDR1 MNHNS, CDR2 SASEGT. The CDR3 spans 16 residues. The V gene end was trimmed by 6 bases and the J gene end by 1 base; junction bases not matched to a gene: 5. CDR3 in DNA: TGTGCCAGCAGGATCCTAGCGGGGGTGAACACCGGGGAGCTGTTTTTT. This encodes CASRILAGVNTGELFF.

V gene TRBV20-1 combines with J gene TRBJ2-3, with 11 bases that match TRBD2. Germline lookup yields CDR1 DFQATT and CDR2 SNEGSKA (reference sequence). The ends lost 6 bases at V and 0 bases at J; junction bases unmatched: 11. The CDR3 totals 17 residues. The CDR3 DNA sequence: TGCAGTGCGTCGACTAGCGGGGTACCTACTAGCACAGATACGCAGTATTTT. It is translated as CSASTSGVPTSTDTQYF.

The V and J genes are TRBV20-1 and TRBJ2-3; 10 positions agree with TRBD1. The CDR3 has 15 residues. Trimming at V came to 3 bases and at J to 9 bases, leaving 12 bases not matched to a gene. CDR1 and CDR2 (germline): DFQATT, SNEGSKA (reference sequence). This CDR3 reads CSARRGTGVAATQYF. The CDR3 DNA sequence: TGCAGTGCTAGGCGGGGGACAGGGGTTGCTGCGACGCAGTATTTT.

The chain has TRBV20-1 and TRBJ1-2; a weak D match, TRBD1 (6 bases). V shed 4 bases and J shed 3 bases, with 18 bases lying between them. Germline V gene data show CDR1 as DFQATT and CDR2 as SNEGSKA (reference sequence). The length of the CDR3 is 15 residues. DNA of the CDR3: TGCAGTGCTAAATACGGACAGCGGCTGTACTATGGCTACACCTTC. Its translation is CSAKYGQRLYYGYTF.

This clonotype came up many times. V is TRBV24-1 and J is TRBJ2-1; a weak D match, TRBD1 (7 bases). There are 14 residues in the CDR3. Trimming took off 6 bases at V and 7 bases at J, with 15 bases between the two ends. CDR1 is KGHDR, CDR2 SFDVKD, per germline. The CDR3 DNA reads as TGTGCCACCAGTAAAGGGGGCCGGGGGAATGAGCAGTTCTTC. Its protein product is CATSKGGRGNEQFF.

Note on this clonotype: A clone one base away is much larger, so this may be a read error. This sequence joins TRBV5-8 and TRBJ2-7; TRBD1 agrees at 10 bases. V gave up 3 bases and J gave up 10 bases; unmatched junction bases: 10. The CDR3 consists of 14 residues. Per the germline V gene, CDR1 is SGHTS and CDR2 is YDEGEE. The CDR3 sequence is CASSWRQGAGVQYF. The CDR3 DNA reads as TGTGCCAGCAGCTGGAGACAGGGGGCGGGTGTTCAGTACTTC.

This chain connects TRBV20-1 to TRBJ2-3, with 8 bases matching TRBD1. There are 14 residues in the CDR3. The trim removed 3 bases at V and 3 bases at J, leaving 5 bases unmatched. Germline loops: CDR1 DFQATT, CDR2 SNEGSKA (reference sequence). The CDR3 DNA reads as TGCAGTGCTAGGGCCGGACAGGGAACAGATACGCAGTATTTT. The encoded protein is CSARAGQGTDTQYF.